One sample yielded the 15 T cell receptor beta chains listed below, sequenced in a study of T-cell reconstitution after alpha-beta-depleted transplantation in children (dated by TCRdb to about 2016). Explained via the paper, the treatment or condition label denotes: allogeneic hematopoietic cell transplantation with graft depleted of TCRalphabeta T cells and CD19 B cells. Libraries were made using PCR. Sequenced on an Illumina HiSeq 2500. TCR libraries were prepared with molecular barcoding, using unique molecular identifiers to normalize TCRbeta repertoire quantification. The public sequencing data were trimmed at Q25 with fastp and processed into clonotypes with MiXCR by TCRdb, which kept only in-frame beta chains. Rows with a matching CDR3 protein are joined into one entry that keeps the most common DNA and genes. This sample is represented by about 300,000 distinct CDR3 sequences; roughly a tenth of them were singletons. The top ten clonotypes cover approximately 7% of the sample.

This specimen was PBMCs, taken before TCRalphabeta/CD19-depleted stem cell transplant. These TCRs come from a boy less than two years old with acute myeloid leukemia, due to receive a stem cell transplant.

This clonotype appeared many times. The CDR3, as DNA: TGTGCCAGCAGCCGGCTTCGGTATTTT. Protein sequence: CASSRLRYF. The chain combines TRBV7-9 with TRBJ2-3; D uncertain. Germline-derived CDR1 and CDR2 are SEHNR and FQNEAQ (reference sequence). V lost 5 bases to trimming and J lost 14 bases, with 8 bases between them. This CDR3 has 9 residues. Using reference TRBV7-9 and TRBJ2-3 for the parts outside the CDR3, the full variable domain is DTGVSQNPRHKITKRGQNVTFRCDPISEHNRLYWYRQTLGQGPEFLTYFQNEAQLEKSRLLSDRFSAERPKGSFSTLEIQRTEQGDSAMYLCASSRLRYFGPGTRLTVL.

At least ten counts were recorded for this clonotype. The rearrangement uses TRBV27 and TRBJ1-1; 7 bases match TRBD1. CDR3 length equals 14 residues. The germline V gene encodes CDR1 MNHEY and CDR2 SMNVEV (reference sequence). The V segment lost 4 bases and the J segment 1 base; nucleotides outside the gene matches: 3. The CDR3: CASSYRDRNTEAFF. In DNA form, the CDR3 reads TGTGCCAGCAGTTACCGGGACAGGAACACTGAAGCTTTCTTT.

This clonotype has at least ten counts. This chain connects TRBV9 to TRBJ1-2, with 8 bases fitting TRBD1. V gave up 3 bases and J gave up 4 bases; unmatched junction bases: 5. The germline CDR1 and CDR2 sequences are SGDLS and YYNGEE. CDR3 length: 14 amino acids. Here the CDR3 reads CASSARTGIYGYTF. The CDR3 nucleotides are TGTGCCAGCAGCGCCCGGACAGGGATCTATGGCTACACCTTC.

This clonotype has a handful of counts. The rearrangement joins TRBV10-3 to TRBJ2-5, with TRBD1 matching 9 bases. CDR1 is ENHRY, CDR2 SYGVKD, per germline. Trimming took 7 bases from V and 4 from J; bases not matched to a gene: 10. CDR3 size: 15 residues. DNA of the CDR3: TGTGCCATCACTAAGGGACAGGGAGTAGGAGAGACCCAGTACTTC. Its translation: CAITKGQGVGETQYF.

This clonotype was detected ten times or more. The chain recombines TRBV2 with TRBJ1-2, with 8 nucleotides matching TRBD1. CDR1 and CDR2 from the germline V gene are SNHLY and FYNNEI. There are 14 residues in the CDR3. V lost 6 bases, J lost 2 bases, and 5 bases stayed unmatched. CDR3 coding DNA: TGTGCCAGCAGATGGACAGGGCAGAACTATGGCTACACCTTC. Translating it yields CASRWTGQNYGYTF.

The CDR3 here is CASSPHPDPIAQHF. The DNA of the CDR3 is TGTGCCAGCTCACCACACCCAGACCCTATAGCCCAGCATTTT. The rearrangement joins TRBV18 to TRBJ1-5; D not certain. This CDR3 region has 14 residues. Trimming removed 1 base at V and 11 bases at J, with 15 bases between. The germline V gene has CDR1 KGHSH and CDR2 LQKENI.

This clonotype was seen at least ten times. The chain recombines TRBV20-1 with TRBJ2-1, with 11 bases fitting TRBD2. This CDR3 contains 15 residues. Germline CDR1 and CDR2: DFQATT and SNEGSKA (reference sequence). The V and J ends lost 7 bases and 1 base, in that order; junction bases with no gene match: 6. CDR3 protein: CSVPSGGPSYNEQFF. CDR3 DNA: TGCAGTGTTCCTAGCGGGGGGCCTTCCTACAATGAGCAGTTCTTC.

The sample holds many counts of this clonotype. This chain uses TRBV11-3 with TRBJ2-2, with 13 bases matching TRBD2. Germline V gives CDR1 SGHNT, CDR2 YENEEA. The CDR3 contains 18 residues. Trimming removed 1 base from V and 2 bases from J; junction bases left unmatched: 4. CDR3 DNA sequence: TGTGCCAGCAGCTTAGTTGGACTAGCGGGAGTCAACACCGGGGAGCTGTTTTTT. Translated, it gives CASSLVGLAGVNTGELFF.

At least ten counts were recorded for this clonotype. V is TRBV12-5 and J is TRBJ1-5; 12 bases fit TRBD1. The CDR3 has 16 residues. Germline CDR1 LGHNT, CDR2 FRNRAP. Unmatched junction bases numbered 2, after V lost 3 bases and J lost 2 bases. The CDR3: CASGFGTGGGNQPQHF. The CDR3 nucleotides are TGTGCTAGTGGTTTCGGGACAGGGGGCGGCAATCAGCCCCAGCATTTT.

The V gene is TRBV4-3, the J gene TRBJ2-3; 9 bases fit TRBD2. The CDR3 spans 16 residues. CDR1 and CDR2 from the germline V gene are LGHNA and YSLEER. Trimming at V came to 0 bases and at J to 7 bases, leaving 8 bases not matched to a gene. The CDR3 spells CASSQDWREGQYTQYF. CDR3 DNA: TGCGCCAGCAGCCAAGATTGGCGGGAGGGCCAGTATACGCAGTATTTT.

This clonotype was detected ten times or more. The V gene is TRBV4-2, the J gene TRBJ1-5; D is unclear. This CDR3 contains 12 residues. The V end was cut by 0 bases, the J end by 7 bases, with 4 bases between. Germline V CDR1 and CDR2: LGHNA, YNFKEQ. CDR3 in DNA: TGTGCCAGCAGCCAAGATAGACAGCCCCAGCATTTT. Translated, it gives CASSQDRQPQHF.

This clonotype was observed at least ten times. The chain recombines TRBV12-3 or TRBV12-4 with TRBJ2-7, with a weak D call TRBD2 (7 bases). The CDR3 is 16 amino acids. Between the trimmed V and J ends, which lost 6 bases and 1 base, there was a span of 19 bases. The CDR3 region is CASRGGPGGGSYEQYF. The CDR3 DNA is TGTGCCAGCAGGGGAGGCCCGGGGGGCGGGTCCTACGAGCAGTACTTC.

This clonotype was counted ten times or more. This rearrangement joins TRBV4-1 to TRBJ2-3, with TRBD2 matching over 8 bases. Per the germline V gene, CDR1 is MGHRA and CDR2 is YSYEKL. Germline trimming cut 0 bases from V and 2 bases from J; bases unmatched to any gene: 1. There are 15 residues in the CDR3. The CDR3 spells CASSQERGDTDTQYF. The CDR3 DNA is TGCGCCAGCAGCCAAGAGCGGGGGGACACAGATACGCAGTATTTT.

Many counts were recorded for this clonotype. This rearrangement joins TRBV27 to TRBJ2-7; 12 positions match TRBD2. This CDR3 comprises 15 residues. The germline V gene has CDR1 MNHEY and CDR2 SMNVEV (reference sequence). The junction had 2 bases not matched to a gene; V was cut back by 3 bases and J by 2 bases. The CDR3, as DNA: TGTGCCAGCAGTTTCACTAGCGGGGGGACCTACGAGCAGTACTTC. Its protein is CASSFTSGGTYEQYF.

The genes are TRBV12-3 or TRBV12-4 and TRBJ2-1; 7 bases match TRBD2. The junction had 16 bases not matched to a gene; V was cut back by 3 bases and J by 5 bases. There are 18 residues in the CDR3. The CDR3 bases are TGTGCCAGCAGTTTCATTCCCCCCCGGGGGAGGGAACACAATGAGCAGTTCTTC. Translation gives CASSFIPPRGREHNEQFF.